Here is one T cell receptor (beta chain) with its context. This clone was seen a few times. The target of this receptor is not known. No base-level quality is on record; no much larger clone is a single base apart. The sample comes from a study of T cell changes during pregnancy in multiple sclerosis (dated by TCRdb to the late 2010s). Regarding the study in general: The study examined how the T cell repertoire changed over the course of pregnancy in women with multiple sclerosis.

V is pared back by 0 bases and J by 4 bases, with 13 bases lying between the germline termini. The CDR3 has 16 amino acids, counting the end cysteine and phenylalanine. This entry keeps only the CDR3 DNA: 48 bases, framed from base 1. CDR1 and CDR2 are drawn from the germline V gene: SGHRS, YFSETQ. Library prep was done by the immunoSEQ multiplex PCR assay. This is the immuneACCESS table as TCRdb keeps it, with only in-frame sequences that have V and J called. A part of the clones is gone; compared with another copy, unresolved V genes explain less than half, and the rest is unexplained. Within this sample are 45,000 to 55,000 clones, with 92% of them counted one time only. Around 2% of the sample lies in the top ten.

The sequence derives from a female donor with multiple sclerosis, enrolled in a pregnancy study. The sequences come from peripheral blood, collected in the third trimester of pregnancy. The receptor chain draws on TRBV5-1 and TRBJ2-2; possibly the D gene is TRBD1, per 6 matching bases. CDR3 reads: CASSLDGGASTGELFF. The nucleotide sequence reads as follows: TGCGCCAGCAGCTTGGATGGGGGCGCCAGCACCGGGGAGCTGTTTTTT.